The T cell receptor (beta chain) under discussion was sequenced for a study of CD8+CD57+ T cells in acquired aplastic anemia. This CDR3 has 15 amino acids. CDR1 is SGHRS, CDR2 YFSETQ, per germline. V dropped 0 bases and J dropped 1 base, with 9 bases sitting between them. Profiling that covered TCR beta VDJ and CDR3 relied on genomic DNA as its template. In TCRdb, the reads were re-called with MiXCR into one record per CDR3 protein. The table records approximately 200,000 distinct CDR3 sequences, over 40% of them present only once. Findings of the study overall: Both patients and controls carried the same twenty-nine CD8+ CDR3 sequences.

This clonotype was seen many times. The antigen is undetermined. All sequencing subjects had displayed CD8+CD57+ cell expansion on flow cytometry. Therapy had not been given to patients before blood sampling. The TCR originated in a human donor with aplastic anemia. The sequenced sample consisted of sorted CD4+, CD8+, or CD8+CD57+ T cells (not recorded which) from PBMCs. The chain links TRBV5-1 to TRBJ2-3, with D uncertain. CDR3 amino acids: CASSLDATGTDTQYF. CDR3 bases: TGCGCCAGCAGCTTGGATGCGACGGGCACAGATACGCAGTATTTT.